The 11 T cell receptor beta chains reported below all come from one sample, sequenced in a study of cytomegalovirus exposure and HLA in healthy donors (dated by TCRdb to between 2016 and 2019). Libraries were made using the immunoSEQ multiplex PCR assay. For the multiplex PCR, a mixture combining 60 forward primers for TCR Vbeta segments and 13 reverse primers for TCR Jbeta segments was used. The table was pulled from immuneACCESS by TCRdb, which kept in-frame rearrangements only. Such tables lose some clones; where checked, under half of the loss comes from unresolved V genes, and the rest has no known cause. The sample includes 140,000 to 150,000 clones, with 60% to 85% observed a single time. About 6.4% of the sample rests with the top ten. Sequenced sample: PBMCs. The receptors were gathered from a man aged 30 to 45 in good health and CMV-seronegative.

This sequence joins TRBV5-4 and TRBJ2-7; D not certain. Trimming removed 3 bases from V and 2 bases from J, with 3 bases in between. The length of the CDR3 is 11 residues. Germline assignment: CDR1 SGHNT and CDR2 YYREEE (reference sequence). This chain's CDR3 is CASSSTYEQYF. DNA for the CDR3: TGTGCCAGCAGCTCTACCTACGAGCAGTACTTC.

The gene calls are TRBV6-5 and TRBJ2-7, with D perhaps TRBD1 (6 bases). CDR3 size: 14 residues. V lost 5 bases and J 5 bases, leaving 16 bases between the germline ends. Germline V lookup: CDR1 MNHEY, CDR2 SVGAGI. The CDR3 is CASSAGTTWNEQYF. The CDR3 DNA sequence: TGTGCCAGCAGTGCCGGGACAACGTGGAACGAGCAGTACTTC.

The chain employs TRBV28 and TRBJ2-3; TRBD2 aligns across 10 bases. The J segment lost 2 bases and the V segment lost 6 bases, leaving 5 bases of the junction unmatched. CDR1 is MDHEN, CDR2 SYDVKM, per germline. The CDR3 is made up of 15 amino acids. The CDR3 coding sequence is TGTGCCAGCAGCAAACTAGCGGGAATCACAGATACGCAGTATTTT. Translating it yields CASSKLAGITDTQYF. Combining the CDR3 with reference TRBV28 and TRBJ2-3 gives the whole variable domain DVKVTQSSRYLVKRTGEKVFLECVQDMDHENMFWYRQDPGLGLRLIYFSYDVKMKEKGDIPEGYSVSREKKERFSLILESASTNQTSMYLCASSKLAGITDTQYFGPGTRLTVL.

The chain employs TRBV7-6 and TRBJ1-1; TRBD1 might be the D (6 bases). V lost 5 bases and J lost 3, with 13 bases in between. The CDR3 loop spans 14 amino acids. Germline CDR1 SGHVS, CDR2 FNYEAQ. The CDR3 DNA reads TGTGCCAGCAGCACGACCGGGACACACACTGAAGCTTTCTTT. Translating gives CASSTTGTHTEAFF. Full variable domain (remainder filled in from reference TRBV7-6 and TRBJ1-1): GAGVSQSPRYKVTKRGQDVALRCDPISGHVSLYWYRQALGQGPEFLTYFNYEAQQDKSGLPNDRFSAERPEGSISTLTIQRTEQRDSAMYRCASSTTGTHTEAFFGQGTRLTVV.

J is TRBJ2-7 and V is TRBV20-1; D is undetermined. CDR1 is DFQATT, CDR2 SNEGSKA, per germline (reference sequence). V lost 5 bases and J 4 bases, leaving 9 bases between the germline ends. The length of the CDR3 is 11 residues. DNA of the CDR3: TGCAGTGCTCCCGACACATACGAGCAGTACTTC. Amino acids: CSAPDTYEQYF.

The chain has TRBV2 and TRBJ1-2, with 8 nucleotides matching TRBD1. This CDR3 spans 15 amino acids. CDR1 is SNHLY, CDR2 FYNNEI, per germline. The J segment lost 8 bases and the V segment lost 6 bases, leaving 14 bases of the junction unmatched. CDR3 DNA sequence: TGTGCCAGCAGAAAAGGGACAGGTGGATTGGGCGGCTACACCTTC. This gives the protein CASRKGTGGLGGYTF. Full variable domain (missing parts from reference TRBV2 and TRBJ1-2): EPEVTQTPSHQVTQMGQEVILRCVPISNHLYFYWYRQILGQKVEFLVSFYNNEISEKSEIFDDQFSVERPDGSNFTLKIRSTKLEDSAMYFCASRKGTGGLGGYTFGSGTRLTVV.

This clone has just one count. This chain connects TRBV4-2 to TRBJ1-5; D perhaps matches TRBD1 (6 bases). Per the germline V gene, CDR1 is LGHNA and CDR2 is YNFKEQ. The CDR3 is made up of 14 amino acids. V was pared by 8 bases and J by 3 bases, with 14 bases between. CDR3 sequence: CASADNRANQPQHF. CDR3 DNA sequence: TGTGCCAGCGCTGATAACAGGGCCAATCAGCCCCAGCATTTT.

In the case of this clone: The junction departs from the called germline gene at one end, perhaps through a read error. The J gene is TRBJ1-1, the V gene TRBV14; D is ambiguous. CDR1 SGHDN and CDR2 FVKESK come from the germline V gene. CDR3 length: 17 residues. The CDR3 region has the DNA TGTGCCAGCAGCCAAGGTTTGGGGAGTAATATGAACGCTGAAGCTTTCTTT. Its protein product is CASSQGLGSNMNAEAFF. Filled out from reference TRBV14 and TRBJ1-1, the complete variable domain reads EAGVTQFPSHSVIEKGQTVTLRCDPISGHDNLYWYRRVMGKEIKFLLHFVKESKQDESGMPNNRFLAERTGGTYSTLKVQPAELEDSGVYFCASSQGLGSNMNAEAFFGQGTRLTVV.

This chain joins TRBV11-3 and TRBJ1-4, with 10 positions matching TRBD1. Germline V CDR1 and CDR2: SGHNT, YENEEA. V was pared by 6 bases and J by 8 bases, with 9 bases of the junction left unmatched. The CDR3 spans 15 residues. The CDR3 nucleotides read TGTGCCAGCAGTGACCGACAGGGGGCATTAGAAAAACTGTTTTTT. Protein: CASSDRQGALEKLFF.

This clone appeared a single time. The rearrangement uses TRBV7-8 and TRBJ2-2; TRBD1 agrees at 11 bases. The length of the CDR3 is 17 residues. CDR1 and CDR2 (germline): SGHVS, FQNEAQ. V gave up 2 bases and J gave up 3 bases; unmatched junction bases: 5. This CDR3 reads CASSLPRDRGDTGELFF. The CDR3 region has the DNA TGTGCCAGCAGCTTACCGCGGGACAGGGGGGACACCGGGGAGCTGTTTTTT.

The V and J genes are TRBV5-1 and TRBJ2-5, with D possibly TRBD1 on 5 matching bases. The CDR3 has 14 amino acids. With 0 bases removed from V and 3 bases from J, the gap between germline ends came to 9 bases. Germline V gives CDR1 SGHRS, CDR2 YFSETQ. The CDR3 nucleotides are TGCGCCAGCAGCTTGGAGTCCAGGGAAGAGACCCAGTACTTC. Amino acid sequence: CASSLESREETQYF.